One and the same sample provided the 32 T cell receptor beta chains below, sequenced in a study of cytomegalovirus exposure and HLA in healthy donors. PCR employed 60 Vbeta and 13 Jbeta primers. The data were produced by immunoSEQ multiplex PCR, yet TCRdb's version contains in-frame clones alone and is incomplete. The data hold 100,000 to 150,000 clones, with approximately 78% observed a single time. The sequenced material came from PBMCs. Source of these receptors: a woman in her forties or fifties in good health and CMV-seropositive.

A single count supports this clone. V is TRBV28 and J is TRBJ2-1; 9 bases match TRBD1. Germline V gene data show CDR1 as MDHEN and CDR2 as SYDVKM. The trim removed 4 bases at V and 6 bases at J, leaving 7 bases unmatched. CDR3 length: 15 amino acids. The DNA for the CDR3 is TGTGCCAGCAGTTCCCCGGGACAGGGTCTCAATGAGCAGTTCTTC. Amino acid sequence: CASSSPGQGLNEQFF.

In DNA form, the CDR3 reads TGCGCCAGCAGCCCGACAGGGGGCACCGGGGAGCTGTTTTTT. Amino acid sequence: CASSPTGGTGELFF. The gene calls are TRBV5-1 and TRBJ2-2; 9 bases fit TRBD1. The CDR3 is 14 amino acids. Germline V gene sequence: CDR1 SGHRS, CDR2 YFSETQ. J was trimmed by 4 bases and V by 4 bases; bases with no gene match: 2.

J is TRBJ1-1 and V is TRBV6-5; D is possibly TRBD1 (5 bases). The V end lost 5 bases, the J end lost 3 bases, and 10 bases lay between the germline ends. Germline V gene lookup returns CDR1 MNHEY and CDR2 SVGAGI. This CDR3 is built from 13 residues. CDR3 sequence reads: CASSLGGDTEAFF. The CDR3 nucleotides are TGTGCCAGCAGTCTCGGAGGGGACACTGAAGCTTTCTTT.

This chain connects TRBV11-2 to TRBJ1-2; no definite D call. Trimming cost V 1 base and J 1 base, with 13 bases left between them. The CDR3 extends over 16 amino acids. CDR1 and CDR2 (germline): SGHAT, FQNNGV. The CDR3 sequence: CASSLVGGPLNYGYTF. The CDR3 DNA reads TGTGCCAGCAGCTTAGTGGGAGGACCCCTTAACTATGGCTACACCTTC.

This clone was observed once. The rearrangement links TRBV19 to TRBJ1-3; tentatively, D is TRBD1 (5 bases). Germline V gene data show CDR1 as LNHDA and CDR2 as SQIVND (reference sequence). Trimming cost V 5 bases and J 2 bases, with 7 bases left between them. This CDR3 has 13 residues. The CDR3 sequence is CASSRGTGNTIYF. In nucleotides, the CDR3 is TGTGCCAGTAGTCGGGGGACTGGAAACACCATATATTTT.

This chain links TRBV18 with TRBJ1-2; D remains ambiguous. V was cut by 5 bases and J by 5 bases, with 6 bases left in between. The CDR3 runs to 11 residues. Germline V gives CDR1 KGHSH, CDR2 LQKENI. This CDR3 reads CASSTEYGYTF. The CDR3 nucleotides are TGTGCCAGCTCAACCGAGTATGGCTACACCTTC.

The chain recombines TRBV5-6 with TRBJ1-4; 9 positions agree with TRBD1. CDR3 length equals 15 residues. Germline loops: CDR1 SGHDT, CDR2 YYEEEE. The J segment lost 8 bases and the V segment lost 3 bases, leaving 8 bases of the junction unmatched. This chain's CDR3 is CASSSGQGLREKLFF. CDR3 nucleotide sequence: TGTGCCAGCAGCTCGGGACAGGGCCTTAGGGAAAAACTGTTTTTT.

The rearrangement links TRBV7-8 to TRBJ1-1; possible D gene TRBD1, 5 bases. CDR1 SGHVS and CDR2 FQNEAQ come from the germline V gene. The CDR3 runs 13 residues. The V end was cut by 1 base, the J end by 8 bases, with 11 bases between. The CDR3 DNA sequence: TGTGCCAGCAGCTTAGTAGGGGCAGGGGAAGCTTTCTTT. Its protein product is CASSLVGAGEAFF.

In its sample, this clone was seen a few times. The chain couples TRBV5-1 to TRBJ1-1; D might be TRBD1 (6 bases). Germline-derived CDR1 and CDR2 are SGHRS and YFSETQ. The CDR3 covers 13 residues. Trimming removed 3 bases from V and 5 bases from J, with 11 bases in between. CDR3 DNA: TGCGCCAGCAGCTCAACAGGGTTTACTGAAGCTTTCTTT. Translation: CASSSTGFTEAFF.

This clone was seen a single time. This chain connects TRBV12-5 to TRBJ2-7; TRBD2 matches 10 bases. Trimming at V came to 4 bases and at J to 4 bases, leaving 7 bases not matched to a gene. This CDR3 comprises 15 residues. CDR1 is LGHNT and CDR2 is FRNRAP in the germline V gene. CDR3 sequence (DNA): TGTGCTAGTGGTTCGTCACCGGGACTAGCGTACGAGCAGTACTTC. As protein: CASGSSPGLAYEQYF. The whole variable domain, remainder taken from reference TRBV12-5 and TRBJ2-7, is DARVTQTPRHKVTEMGQEVTMRCQPILGHNTVFWYRQTMMQGLELLAYFRNRAPLDDSGMPKDRFSAEMPDATLATLKIQPSEPRDSAVYFCASGSSPGLAYEQYFGPGTRLTVT.

Only a few counts were recorded for this clone. This rearrangement joins TRBV5-1 to TRBJ2-1; the match to TRBD2 covers 7 bases. The junction had 0 bases not matched to a gene; V was cut back by 0 bases and J by 0 bases. The CDR3 has 15 residues. Germline-derived CDR1 and CDR2 are SGHRS and YFSETQ. CDR3 in DNA: TGCGCCAGCAGCTTGGGCGGGGGCTCCTACAATGAGCAGTTCTTC. Amino acids: CASSLGGGSYNEQFF.

The CDR3 sequence is CATGTSAYNEQFF. As DNA, the CDR3 is TGTGCCACCGGGACTAGCGCCTACAATGAGCAGTTCTTC. This chain joins TRBV19 and TRBJ2-1; TRBD2 matches 10 bases. V gave up 10 bases and J gave up 2 bases; unmatched junction bases: 2. This CDR3 is built from 13 residues. The V gene's germline CDR1 is LNHDA and CDR2 SQIVND (reference sequence). The full variable domain, with the rest looked up from reference TRBV19 and TRBJ2-1, is DGGITQSPKYLFRKEGQNVTLSCEQNLNHDAMYWYRQDPGQGLRLIYYSQIVNDFQKGDIAEGYSVSREKKESFPLTVTSAQKNPTAFYLCATGTSAYNEQFFGPGTRLTVL.

The gene calls are TRBV27 and TRBJ1-2; D is uncertain. Between the trimmed V and J ends, which lost 2 bases and 0 bases, there was a span of 10 bases. Germline lookup yields CDR1 MNHEY and CDR2 SMNVEV (reference sequence). The CDR3 is 15 residues long. The CDR3 nucleotides are TGTGCCAGCAGTTTACGAGGAGCCGCTAACTATGGCTACACCTTC. It is translated as CASSLRGAANYGYTF.

J is TRBJ2-7 and V is TRBV6-5; 10 nucleotides align to TRBD1. Germline assignment: CDR1 MNHEY and CDR2 SVGAGI. The junction had 5 bases not matched to a gene; V was cut back by 6 bases and J by 3 bases. This CDR3 contains 14 residues. The CDR3 bases are TGTGCCAGCAGGCGGGACAGGGGATTCTACGAGCAGTACTTC. Its translation is CASRRDRGFYEQYF.

This sequence joins TRBV30 and TRBJ2-7; TRBD2 might be the D (5 bases). There are 15 residues in the CDR3. V dropped 2 bases and J dropped 2 bases, with 16 bases sitting between them. Germline V gives CDR1 GTSNPN, CDR2 SVGIG (reference sequence). This CDR3 is CAWSRVGAAPYEQYF. CDR3 coding DNA: TGTGCCTGGAGTCGGGTAGGAGCGGCCCCCTACGAGCAGTACTTC.

The chain recombines TRBV12-5 with TRBJ2-3; 16 bases agree with TRBD2. This CDR3 spans 18 amino acids. CDR1 and CDR2 (germline): LGHNT, FRNRAP. The ends lost 5 bases at V and 1 base at J; junction bases unmatched: 6. CDR3 sequence: CASGPGTSGGAGTDTQYF. In nucleotides, the CDR3 is TGTGCTAGTGGTCCCGGGACTAGCGGGGGGGCGGGCACAGATACGCAGTATTTT.

The chain uses TRBV28 and TRBJ1-2; 7 bases line up with TRBD1. V was clipped by 6 bases and J by 7 bases; unmatched bases: 8. Germline V CDR1 and CDR2: MDHEN, SYDVKM. The CDR3 totals 13 residues. In DNA, the CDR3 is TGTGCCAGCAGAAACCGGGACAGTTCTGGCTACACCTTC. Translating gives CASRNRDSSGYTF.

This clone showed up just once. The chain is built from TRBV7-2 and TRBJ1-1; D remains unclear. Germline V gene lookup returns CDR1 SGHTA and CDR2 FQGNSA. The V and J ends lost 2 bases and 7 bases respectively, with 8 bases between them. The CDR3 is made up of 12 amino acids. Here the CDR3 reads CASSLTLIEAFF. The DNA for the CDR3 is TGTGCCAGCAGCTTAACGCTAATTGAAGCTTTCTTT.

The DNA of the CDR3 is TGCAGCGCCGGGGGACGGAACACAGATACGCAGTATTTT. Encoded protein: CSAGGRNTDTQYF. The V gene is TRBV29-1, the J gene TRBJ2-3; a possible D gene is TRBD2 (6 bases). The CDR3 totals 13 residues. V was shortened by 7 bases and J by 2 bases, with 13 bases between the two germline ends. The germline gives CDR1 SQVTM, CDR2 ANQGSEA.

This sequence joins TRBV5-1 and TRBJ2-1; D remains ambiguous. V lost 0 bases and J 4 bases, leaving 5 bases between the germline ends. Germline CDR1 and CDR2: SGHRS and YFSETQ. CDR3 length: 13 residues. The CDR3 DNA sequence: TGCGCCAGCAGCTTGGATTCGTACAATGAGCAGTTCTTC. Residues: CASSLDSYNEQFF.

This clone was found once. The V gene is TRBV7-9, the J gene TRBJ1-1; D may be TRBD1 (5 bases). The CDR3 has 12 amino acids. Germline loops: CDR1 SEHNR, CDR2 FQNEAQ (reference sequence). Trimming shortened V by 3 bases and J by 4 bases, and 6 bases separated the two germline ends. The CDR3 sequence: CASSFTGTEAFF. The CDR3, as DNA: TGTGCCAGCAGCTTCACAGGCACTGAAGCTTTCTTT.

The CDR3 protein is CASSVSDEGDTDTQYF. In DNA form, the CDR3 reads TGTGCCAGCAGCGTGTCCGACGAGGGGGACACAGATACGCAGTATTTT. The chain links TRBV9 to TRBJ2-3; perhaps TRBD1 as D (6 bases). V was shortened by 2 bases and J by 2 bases, with 15 bases between the two germline ends. Looked up from germline, CDR1 is SGDLS and CDR2 is YYNGEE. The CDR3 covers 16 residues.

The V and J genes are TRBV7-2 and TRBJ2-7, with D unresolved. V was cut by 0 bases and J by 5 bases, with 5 bases left in between. The CDR3 runs 12 residues. CDR1 and CDR2 from the germline V gene are SGHTA and FQGNSA. The CDR3 protein is CASSLARNEQYF. CDR3 DNA sequence: TGTGCCAGCAGCTTAGCGCGAAACGAGCAGTACTTC.

The chain has TRBV6-1 and TRBJ1-6; TRBD1 might be the D (5 bases). Between the trimmed V and J ends, which lost 2 bases and 10 bases, there was a span of 12 bases. The CDR3 loop spans 14 amino acids. Looked up from germline, CDR1 is MNHNS and CDR2 is SASEGT. CDR3 DNA sequence: TGTGCCAGCAGTGAATGGGGGGAAGAGTCACCCCTCCACTTT. It translates to CASSEWGEESPLHF.

In this sample, this clone turned up a few times. The rearrangement joins TRBV5-4 to TRBJ2-1; D might be TRBD1 (6 bases). CDR1 SGHNT and CDR2 YYREEE come from the germline V gene (reference sequence). V was trimmed by 0 bases and J by 5 bases, leaving 12 bases between them. There are 15 residues in the CDR3. CDR3 DNA sequence: TGTGCCAGCAGCTTGGCGGACAGTCAAGACAATGAGCAGTTCTTC. It translates to CASSLADSQDNEQFF.

The chain links TRBV28 to TRBJ1-2; D remains ambiguous. From germline, CDR1 is MDHEN and CDR2 SYDVKM. Trimming cost V 2 bases and J 4 bases, with 8 bases left between them. This CDR3 region has 13 residues. CDR3 in DNA: TGTGCCAGCAGTTTAGACAAGTCCTATGGCTACACCTTC. Its translation: CASSLDKSYGYTF.

The rearrangement uses TRBV5-8 and TRBJ1-5; TRBD1 might be the D (6 bases). Germline CDR1 and CDR2: SGHTS and YDEGEE. This CDR3 comprises 14 residues. Trimming shortened V by 0 bases and J by 6 bases, and 10 bases separated the two germline ends. As DNA, the CDR3 is TGTGCCAGCAGCTTGGGGACAGTCTCTCAGCCCCAGCATTTT. Translated, it gives CASSLGTVSQPQHF.

The rearrangement links TRBV4-1 to TRBJ2-7; TRBD1 aligns across 7 bases. Germline V gene data show CDR1 as MGHRA and CDR2 as YSYEKL. V dropped 3 bases and J dropped 2; count of bases not matched to a gene: 7. This CDR3 is built from 15 residues. CDR3 in DNA: TGCGCCAGCAGCCACGGGACAGTCGGGCCCTACGAGCAGTACTTC. Amino acids: CASSHGTVGPYEQYF.

V usage is TRBV5-4 and J usage is TRBJ1-3; D is ambiguous. The germline gives CDR1 SGHNT, CDR2 YYREEE (reference sequence). Deletions cut 0 bases from V and 4 bases from J, with 11 bases between. The CDR3 is 15 residues long. CDR3 residues: CASSLERSTGNTIYF. DNA for the CDR3: TGTGCCAGCAGCTTGGAACGGAGTACCGGAAACACCATATATTTT.

A single count supports this clone. V is TRBV15 and J is TRBJ1-5, with D unclear. Between the trimmed V and J ends, which lost 0 bases and 0 bases, there was a span of 6 bases. The length of the CDR3 is 15 residues. From germline, CDR1 is LNHNV and CDR2 YYDKDF (reference sequence). The CDR3 reads CATSRESYSNQPQHF. CDR3 bases: TGTGCCACCAGCAGAGAGTCGTATAGCAATCAGCCCCAGCATTTT.

The J gene is TRBJ1-1, the V gene TRBV2; tentatively, D is TRBD1 (5 bases). This CDR3 has 16 amino acids. Per germline, CDR1 SNHLY and CDR2 FYNNEI. V was pared by 6 bases and J by 4 bases, with 21 bases between. In nucleotides, the CDR3 is TGTGCCAGCAGGTGGGACGCCGGGGGGAGGAGCACTGAAGCTTTCTTT. Encoded protein: CASRWDAGGRSTEAFF.

The genes are TRBV19 and TRBJ1-1, with D perhaps matching TRBD1 (6 bases). This CDR3 region has 14 residues. Germline V gene sequence: CDR1 LNHDA, CDR2 SQIVND (reference sequence). Trimming removed 7 bases from V and 4 bases from J, with 16 bases in between. The CDR3: CASTGQQGSTEAFF. CDR3 coding DNA: TGTGCCAGTACTGGACAGCAGGGGAGCACTGAAGCTTTCTTT.